This paragraph covers one TCR beta chain sequence. As yet, its antigen is unknown. Clones were sequenced by immunoSEQ multiplex PCR, and TCRdb holds only the in-frame ones, with some missing. The sample has about 1.1 million clones, about 80% seen once. This record belongs to a study of shared clonotypes between healthy human individuals. General observations from the study: The expectation was that sequencing depth would affect clonotype sharing among donors.

The V and J ends lost 3 bases and 4 bases, in that order; junction bases with no gene match: 7. Per germline, CDR1 SGHTA and CDR2 FQGNSA. The CDR3 contains 16 residues. This sequence was found in a man younger than 35 in good health. Some clones in this sample may be carry-over from other donors' samples. The V gene is TRBV7-2, the J gene TRBJ2-1; the match to TRBD2 covers 9 bases. Sequences were obtained from memory CD4+ T cells from PBMCs. Subset of the sample: CD45RA-negative fraction. CDR3 bases: TGTGCCAGCAGCTTCGTCGGGACTAGCCTATACAATGAGCAGTTCTTC. Protein product: CASSFVGTSLYNEQFF.